This TCR beta chain was sequenced during a study of CD8+ T cells in alopecia areata. Findings of the study overall: Normal skin's resident alphabeta T cells are also sequenced in scalp samples.

Obtained from alopecia areata patients were lesional scalp punch biopsies along with peripheral blood. Following extraction, RNA underwent reverse transcription to cDNA, which served as the sequencing template. Sequencing used immunoSEQ multiplex PCR; TCRdb keeps in-frame clones, though not all of them. This sample yields more than 12,000 clones, of which 55% to 70% are seen a single time; about 11% belongs to the top ten. A remark on this clone: Its antigen is not identified.

Germline V lookup: CDR1 MGHDK, CDR2 SYGVNS. J gave up 6 bases and V 6 bases, and 8 bases lay outside the gene matches. CDR3 size: 15 residues. J is TRBJ2-1 and V is TRBV25-1; 10 bases fit TRBD2. This clonotype was obtained from a human donor with alopecia areata. The sequenced sample was skin, obtained at week 0. The CDR3 DNA is TGTGCCAGCAGGAAAACCGGGACTAGCGCCAATGAGCAGTTCTTC. This codes for CASRKTGTSANEQFF.